This entry concerns a single T cell receptor (beta chain). Its antigen is as yet unknown. One end of the junction is discordant with germline, which a read error may explain. Germline-derived CDR1 and CDR2 are SEHNR and FQNEAQ (reference sequence). This CDR3 spans 16 amino acids. With 60 Vbeta and 13 Jbeta primers, the PCR was carried out. Generated by immunoSEQ multiplex PCR, the TCRdb table keeps only in-frame clones and is missing some. The profile shows around 220,000 clones, over 60% of them singletons. The data originate from a study of cytomegalovirus exposure and HLA in healthy donors. Study conclusions and caveats: In a later analysis, specific HLA alleles were associated with approximately 17,000 TCR beta sequences at a 0.05 false discovery rate. Rarity held for most TCR sequences, but there were some public TCRs that occurred in many donors.

The sequencing sample was made of PBMCs. This receptor was taken from a man aged 18 to 35 in good health and CMV-seronegative. J is TRBJ2-2 and V is TRBV7-9; possible D gene TRBD1, 7 bases. The CDR3 nucleotides are TGTTCCAGCAGCTTAGGAGGGGGCCCGAACACCGGGGAGCTGTTTTTT. Its protein is CSSSLGGGPNTGELFF.